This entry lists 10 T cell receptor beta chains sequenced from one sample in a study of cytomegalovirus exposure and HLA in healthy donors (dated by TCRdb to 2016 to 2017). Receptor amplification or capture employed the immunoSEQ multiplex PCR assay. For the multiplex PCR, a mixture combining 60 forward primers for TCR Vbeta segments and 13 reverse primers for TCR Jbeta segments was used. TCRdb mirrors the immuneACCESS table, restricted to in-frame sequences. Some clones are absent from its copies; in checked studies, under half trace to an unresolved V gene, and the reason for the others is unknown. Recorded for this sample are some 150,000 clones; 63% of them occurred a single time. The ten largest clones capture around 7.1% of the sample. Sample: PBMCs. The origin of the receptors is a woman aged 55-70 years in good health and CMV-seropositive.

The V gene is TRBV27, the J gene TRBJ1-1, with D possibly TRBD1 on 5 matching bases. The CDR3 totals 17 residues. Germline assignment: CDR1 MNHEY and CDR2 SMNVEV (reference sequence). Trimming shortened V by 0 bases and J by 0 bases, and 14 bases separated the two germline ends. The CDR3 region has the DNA TGTGCCAGCAGTTTATCGCGGGACTCCACAATGAACACTGAAGCTTTCTTT. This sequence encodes CASSLSRDSTMNTEAFF.

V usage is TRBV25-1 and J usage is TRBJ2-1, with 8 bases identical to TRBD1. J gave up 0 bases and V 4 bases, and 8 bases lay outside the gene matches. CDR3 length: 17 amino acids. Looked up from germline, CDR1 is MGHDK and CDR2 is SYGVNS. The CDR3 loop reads CASSGLTDRVSYNEQFF. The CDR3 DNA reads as TGTGCCAGCAGTGGATTGACGGACAGGGTCTCCTACAATGAGCAGTTCTTC.

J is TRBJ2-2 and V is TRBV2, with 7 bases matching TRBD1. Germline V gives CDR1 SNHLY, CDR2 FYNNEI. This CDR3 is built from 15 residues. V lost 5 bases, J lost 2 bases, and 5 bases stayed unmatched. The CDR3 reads CASSRQGINTGELFF. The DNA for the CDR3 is TGTGCCAGCAGTAGACAGGGAATCAACACCGGGGAGCTGTTTTTT.

The CDR3 bases are TGTGCCAGCAGTTTATTACGGGACAGCTTTAATTCACCCCTCCACTTT. Its protein is CASSLLRDSFNSPLHF. This rearrangement joins TRBV6-5 to TRBJ1-6, with 7 bases fitting TRBD1. The V gene's germline CDR1 is MNHEY and CDR2 SVGAGI. V was pared by 4 bases and J by 6 bases, with 9 bases of the junction left unmatched. This CDR3 has 16 residues.

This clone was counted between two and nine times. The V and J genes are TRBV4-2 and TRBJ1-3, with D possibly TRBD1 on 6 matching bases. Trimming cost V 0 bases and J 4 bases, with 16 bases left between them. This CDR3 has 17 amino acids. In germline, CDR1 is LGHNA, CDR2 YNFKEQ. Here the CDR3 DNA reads TGTGCCAGCAGCCAAGATAGGGGGAGCCTAGGGGGAAACACCATATATTTT. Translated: CASSQDRGSLGGNTIYF.

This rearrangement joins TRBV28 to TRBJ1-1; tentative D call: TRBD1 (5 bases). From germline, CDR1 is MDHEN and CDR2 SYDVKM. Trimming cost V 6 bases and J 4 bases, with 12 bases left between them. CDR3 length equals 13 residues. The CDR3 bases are TGTGCCAGCAGCACGGGACTGAGCACTGAAGCTTTCTTT. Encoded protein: CASSTGLSTEAFF. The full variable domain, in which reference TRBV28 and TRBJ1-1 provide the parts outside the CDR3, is DVKVTQSSRYLVKRTGEKVFLECVQDMDHENMFWYRQDPGLGLRLIYFSYDVKMKEKGDIPEGYSVSREKKERFSLILESASTNQTSMYLCASSTGLSTEAFFGQGTRLTVV.

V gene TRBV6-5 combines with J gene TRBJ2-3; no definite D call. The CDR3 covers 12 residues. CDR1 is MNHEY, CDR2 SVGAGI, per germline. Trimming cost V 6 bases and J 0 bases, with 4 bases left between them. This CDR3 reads CASSGSTDTQYF. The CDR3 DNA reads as TGTGCCAGCAGCGGGAGCACAGATACGCAGTATTTT.

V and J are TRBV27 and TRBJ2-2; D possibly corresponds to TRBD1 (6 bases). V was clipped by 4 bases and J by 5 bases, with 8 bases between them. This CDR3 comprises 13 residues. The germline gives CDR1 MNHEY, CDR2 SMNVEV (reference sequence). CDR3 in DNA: TGTGCCAGCAGTTCAACAGGGACCGGGGAGCTGTTTTTT. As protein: CASSSTGTGELFF.

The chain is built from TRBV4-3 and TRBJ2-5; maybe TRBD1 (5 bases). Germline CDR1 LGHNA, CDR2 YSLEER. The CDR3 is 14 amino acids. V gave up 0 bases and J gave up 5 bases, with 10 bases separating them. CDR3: CASSQDIRGETQYF. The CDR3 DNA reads TGCGCCAGCAGCCAAGACATTAGGGGCGAGACCCAGTACTTC.

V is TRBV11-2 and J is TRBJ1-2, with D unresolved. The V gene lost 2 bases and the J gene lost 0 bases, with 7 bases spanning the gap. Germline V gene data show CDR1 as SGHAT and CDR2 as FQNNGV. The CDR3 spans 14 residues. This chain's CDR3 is CASSLKTSNYGYTF. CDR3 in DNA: TGTGCCAGCAGCTTAAAAACTTCTAACTATGGCTACACCTTC.